This T cell receptor (beta chain) was found in a study of CD8 T cells in Susac syndrome. Regarding the study as a whole: The CD4+ T cell repertoires in Susac syndrome were not clonally expanded.

The T cells that were sequenced for TCR beta were CD8+ and CD4+ cells from blood. About 0.45 to 1 ug RNA was reverse transcribed with random hexamers. TCRdb recomputed calls from the immunoSEQ multiplex PCR reads with MiXCR, one row per CDR3 protein. The profile shows under 300,000 distinct CDR3 sequences, approximately 95% of them singletons. Germline V CDR1 and CDR2: LNHNV, YYDKDF (reference sequence). The CDR3 covers 15 residues. Trimming left V 4 bases short and J 4 bases short, with 14 bases between. In regard to this clonotype: Antigen specificity is unknown.

The J gene is TRBJ2-1, the V gene TRBV15; D is unresolved. The origin of this receptor is a human donor with Susac syndrome. Material for sequencing was CD4+ T cells from PBMCs. The CDR3 DNA is TGTGCCACCAGCACTATTAGTGGGGTTTACAATGAGCAGTTCTTC. Its protein product is CATSTISGVYNEQFF.